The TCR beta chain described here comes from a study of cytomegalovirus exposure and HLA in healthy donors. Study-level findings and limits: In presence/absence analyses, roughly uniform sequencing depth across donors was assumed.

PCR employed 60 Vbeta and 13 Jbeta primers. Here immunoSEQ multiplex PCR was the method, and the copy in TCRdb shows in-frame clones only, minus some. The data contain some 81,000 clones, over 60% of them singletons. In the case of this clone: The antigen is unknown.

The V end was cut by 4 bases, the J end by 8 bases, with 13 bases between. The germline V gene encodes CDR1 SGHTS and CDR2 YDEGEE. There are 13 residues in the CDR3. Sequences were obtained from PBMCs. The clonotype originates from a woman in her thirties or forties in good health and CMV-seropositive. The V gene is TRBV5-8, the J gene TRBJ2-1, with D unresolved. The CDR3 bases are TGTGCCAGCAGCGAGGCCAATGCGGATGAGCAGTTCTTC. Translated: CASSEANADEQFF. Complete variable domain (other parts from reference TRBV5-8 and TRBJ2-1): EAGVTQSPTHLIKTRGQQATLRCSPISGHTSVYWYQQALGLGLQFLLWYDEGEERNRGNFPPRFSGRQFPNYSSELNVNALELEDSALYLCASSEANADEQFFGPGTRLTVL.